This T cell receptor beta chain derives from a study of blood T cell repertoires in COVID-19. On the study more broadly: Nucleic acid was either cDNA or gDNA, and it came from T cells, B-cell-depleted T cells, or PBMCs.

Per the authors' pipeline: Amplification of reference gene primers was used by the study to estimate nucleated cell counts. Assay used: immunoSEQ multiplex PCR; TCRdb lists only in-frame clones, some missing. For V, J and clone size, that table is used; D and trimming come from the DNA. Of around 220,000 clones in the sample, 86% were seen once. Unmatched junction bases numbered 8, after V lost 1 base and J lost 5 bases. The CDR3 length is 16 residues. Germline loops: CDR1 MNHNS, CDR2 SASEGT. The sample comprised peripheral blood. This clonotype was obtained from a woman aged 45-65 years with COVID-19, enrolled during active disease. The gene calls are TRBV6-1 and TRBJ1-1; 9 positions agree with TRBD1. CDR3 nucleotide sequence: TGTGCCAGCAGTGAAGTGGAACAGGGGGCTGGGACTGAAGCTTTCTTT. Amino acids: CASSEVEQGAGTEAFF.